This T cell receptor beta chain was retrieved from a study of monozygotic twins with inflammatory bowel disease. Both TCRalpha and TCRbeta cDNA were subjected to two nested PCRs lasting approximately 16 and 10 cycles. One entry per CDR3 protein, without DNA, is what TCRdb gives after re-calling the 5' RACE reads. Here the sample table reports about 350,000 distinct CDR3 sequences. This CDR3 spans 15 amino acids. Germline-derived CDR1 and CDR2 are LNHDA and SQIVND (reference sequence). The chain carries TRBV19 and TRBJ2-1. The TCR sequence derives from a human donor with ulcerative colitis or Crohn's disease, or a healthy co-twin of an affected twin (not recorded which). The sequencing sample was made of blood. Here the CDR3 reads CASTLVGSSYNEQFF.